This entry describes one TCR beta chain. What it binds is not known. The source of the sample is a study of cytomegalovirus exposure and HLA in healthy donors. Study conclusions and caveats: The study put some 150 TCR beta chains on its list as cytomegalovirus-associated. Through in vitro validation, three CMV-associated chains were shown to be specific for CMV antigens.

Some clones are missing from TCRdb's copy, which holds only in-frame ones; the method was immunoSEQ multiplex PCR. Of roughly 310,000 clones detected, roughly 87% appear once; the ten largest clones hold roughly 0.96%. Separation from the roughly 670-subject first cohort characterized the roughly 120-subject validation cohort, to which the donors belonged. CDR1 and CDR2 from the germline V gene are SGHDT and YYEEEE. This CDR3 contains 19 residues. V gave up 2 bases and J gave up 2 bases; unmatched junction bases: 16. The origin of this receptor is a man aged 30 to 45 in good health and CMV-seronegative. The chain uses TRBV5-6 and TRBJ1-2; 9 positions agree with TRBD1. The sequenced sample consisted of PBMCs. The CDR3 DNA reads TGTGCCAGCAGCTTCGAATTGAGGACAGGGGTCGGCCCAAACTATGGCTACACCTTC. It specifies CASSFELRTGVGPNYGYTF.